This TCR beta chain was documented in a study of shared clonotypes between healthy human individuals. Study-wide results and caveats: Approximately 5% was the fraction of naive CD4 clonotypes found shared across four donors. Tissues were not sampled, only blood, and their repertoires likely differ.

This clone was seen a handful of times. Its antigen remains unknown. From germline, CDR1 is SGHVS and CDR2 FNYEAQ. CDR3 length: 13 residues. Between the trimmed V and J ends, which lost 1 base and 4 bases, there was a span of 7 bases. DNA at about 0.2 ug, 25,000 to 30,000 T cell genomes, went into sorted-subset replicate PCRs. Here immunoSEQ multiplex PCR was the method, and the copy in TCRdb shows in-frame clones only, minus some. The sample consists of around 2,100,000 clones, 85% to 95% of them appearing once. Naive-designated CD8 cells lacked CD45RO, were positively enriched for CCR7, and omitted terminally differentiated effector memory CD45RA+ cells.

The gene calls are TRBV7-6 and TRBJ2-5, with D maybe TRBD1 (6 bases). The receptor comes from a man aged 18-30 years in good health. The sequenced sample was naive CD8+ T cells sorted from blood. The CDR3 loop is CASSLGGGETQYF. The CDR3 nucleotides are TGTGCCAGCAGCTTAGGAGGGGGAGAGACCCAGTACTTC.